The present TCR beta chain was sequenced within a study of shared clonotypes between healthy human individuals. The CDR3 sequence is 15 residues long. The germline V gene encodes CDR1 WSHSY and CDR2 SAAADI. Trimming took 7 bases from V and 3 from J; bases not matched to a gene: 6. Measured with immunoSEQ multiplex PCR; TCRdb has only the in-frame clones, and not every one. The table records 2 million to 2.5 million clones, over 85% of them present only once. The rearrangement joins TRBV10-2 to TRBJ2-3; TRBD2 matches 11 bases. This TCR was sampled from a man aged 18 to 29 in good health. Material: naive CD4+ T cells sorted from blood. Documented subset: CD45RA+ positively selected. CDR3 bases: TGCGCCAGCACCGGGACTAGCGGCCTTACAGATACGCAGTATTTT. Protein sequence: CASTGTSGLTDTQYF.